This note documents a single T cell receptor beta chain sequence. The record originates from a study of control samples from healthy donors and cancer patients. TCRdb's table, derived via immunoSEQ multiplex PCR, lists solely in-frame clones and lacks some. In the table there are about 130,000 clones, around 93% of which are singletons. Trimming shortened V by 0 bases and J by 8 bases, and 22 bases separated the two germline ends. CDR3 size: 16 residues. Looked up from germline, CDR1 is GTSNPN and CDR2 is SVGIG (reference sequence). Sequenced: PBMCs. V is TRBV30 and J is TRBJ2-5; D remains ambiguous. The sequence derives from a man aged 50 to 60 with head and neck cancer. The CDR3 spells CAWSVQSPVSLGTQYF. CDR3 nucleotides: TGTGCCTGGAGTGTGCAGAGCCCAGTGTCCCTGGGAACCCAGTACTTC.